The 9 T cell receptor beta chains reported below all come from one sample, sequenced in a study of tumor-infiltrating lymphocytes in primary liver carcinoma. cDNA specific to TCR beta was made from around 470 ng of total RNA, with a constant-region primer employed for priming. Researchers made the TCR beta libraries by running three nested multiplex PCR rounds with slightly modified ARM-PCR. Running around 9 cycles apiece, the first two PCR rounds relied on TRBV1-TRBV30 forward primers together with a C-beta reverse primer. TCRdb used MiXCR to reprocess the multiplex PCR reads, holding one entry per CDR3 protein. The sample holds fewer than 350,000 distinct CDR3 sequences, almost 65% seen once. The blood RNA (from unsorted whole blood) was obtained, and germline DNA was also extracted. Specimen: peripheral blood. These receptors originate from a man aged 40-49 years with primary liver carcinoma and hepatitis B virus infection.

This clonotype has at least ten counts. The rearrangement uses TRBV11-3 and TRBJ2-3, with D possibly TRBD2 on 5 matching bases. Trimming pared 4 bases from V and 0 bases from J, leaving 8 bases between. Germline-derived CDR1 and CDR2 are SGHNT and YENEEA. The CDR3 sequence is 14 residues long. CDR3 sequence: CASSSRTSTDTQYF. CDR3 bases: TGTGCCAGCAGCTCGCGGACTAGCACAGATACGCAGTATTTT.

With regard to this clonotype: A much more abundant neighbour one base away suggests this may be a read error. The chain uses TRBV4-1 and TRBJ2-3; tentative D call: TRBD1 (5 bases). CDR3 size: 16 residues. In germline, CDR1 is MGHRA, CDR2 YSYEKL. The V and J ends lost 6 bases and 3 bases respectively, with 19 bases between them. The CDR3 DNA is TGCGCCAGCAGATACAATCTAGGACAAGATACAGATACGCAGTATTTT. It is translated as CASRYNLGQDTDTQYF.

Comment on this clonotype: Mismatch with germline at one junction end may stem from a read error. The chain uses TRBV6-5 and TRBJ2-1; D is perhaps TRBD2 (5 bases). This CDR3 spans 15 amino acids. The germline V gene has CDR1 MNHEY and CDR2 SVGAGI. The CDR3 here is CANSYGSNFNNERSF. The CDR3, as DNA: TGTGCCAACAGTTACGGAAGCAACTTTAACAATGAGCGGTCCTTC.

This CDR3 reads CASSLVRDWEYGYTF. Here the CDR3 DNA reads TGTGCCAGCAGTTTAGTACGGGACTGGGAATATGGCTACACCTTC. The chain employs TRBV12-3 or TRBV12-4 and TRBJ1-2; D perhaps matches TRBD1 (5 bases). The V end lost 1 base, the J end lost 5 bases, and 14 bases lay between the germline ends. CDR3 length equals 15 residues.

Concerning this clonotype itself: One end of the junction fails to match germline, which may point to a read error. The rearrangement uses TRBV11-3 and TRBJ2-2; TRBD2 is a possible D gene (7 bases). The CDR3 extends over 13 amino acids. From germline, CDR1 is SGHNT and CDR2 YENEEA. In DNA form, the CDR3 reads TGTGCCGTTTCATCGGGGGGCACCGAGGAGCTGTTTTTT. This translates into CAVSSGGTEELFF.

On this clonotype: This clone may be a read error of a much larger clone one base away. V gene TRBV4-2 combines with J gene TRBJ2-7; TRBD2 agrees at 10 bases. From germline, CDR1 is LGHNA and CDR2 YNFKEQ. The CDR3 contains 18 residues. The V and J ends lost 0 bases and 2 bases, in that order; junction bases with no gene match: 10. CDR3 in amino acids: CASSQDLGLAGEPYEQYF. CDR3 sequence (DNA): TGTGCCAGCAGCCAAGATCTGGGGCTAGCGGGAGAACCCTACGAGCAGTACTTC.

The rearrangement uses TRBV7-9 and TRBJ2-1, with 11 bases fitting TRBD1. CDR3 length: 14 residues. Germline CDR1 and CDR2: SEHNR and FQNEAQ (reference sequence). The V gene end was trimmed by 4 bases and the J gene end by 8 bases; junction bases not matched to a gene: 4. This CDR3 is CASSSGQGGDEQFF. The DNA of the CDR3 is TGTGCCAGCAGCTCGGGACAGGGGGGAGATGAGCAGTTCTTC.

As for this clonotype: A much larger clone lies a single base off, so this may be a read error. The J gene is TRBJ2-1, the V gene TRBV6-6; D uncertain. CDR3 length: 14 residues. CDR1 is MNHNY, CDR2 SVGAGI, per germline (reference sequence). The CDR3 protein is CASRYSNLNNEQFF. The CDR3, as DNA: TGTGCCAGCAGGTACTCGAATCTGAACAATGAGCAGTTCTTC.

Comment on this clonotype: A clone one base away is much larger, so this may be a read error. This rearrangement joins TRBV6-5 to TRBJ2-3; possibly TRBD2 for D (6 bases). V was shortened by 4 bases and J by 5 bases, with 16 bases between the two germline ends. CDR1 and CDR2 (germline): MNHEY, SVGAGI. The CDR3 has 15 amino acids. CDR3 loop: CASSFGGLYIDTQYF. The CDR3 DNA reads as TGTGCCAGCAGTTTTGGGGGACTGTACATAGATACGCAGTATTTT.